These T cell receptor beta chains were read from a single sample in a study of T cell changes during pregnancy in multiple sclerosis. Generated by immunoSEQ multiplex PCR, the TCRdb table keeps only in-frame clones and is missing some. The repertoire has under 50,000 clones, approximately 90% of them found once; the top ten carry roughly 0.69%. This sample comprised CD4+ T cells from peripheral blood mononuclear cells, obtained in the second trimester of pregnancy. The origin of the receptors is a female donor in good health, enrolled as a control in a pregnancy study. Both conserved end residues are part of each CDR3. The D gene is left open where the match is weak. Rows may omit the clone size; those that give it use once, few, many or a size class.

TRBJ1-1 | - | TRBV6-5 | - | CASRVRLSEAFF | TGTGCCAGCAGAGTTCGGTTGTCTGAAGCTTTCTTT
TRBJ1-3 | TRBD1 | TRBV7-2 | - | CASSPTWTGRNTIYF | TGTGCCAGCAGCCCCACCTGGACAGGGCGAAACACCATATATTTT
TRBJ2-2 | - | TRBV7-2 | - | CASSSQGYGELFF | TGTGCCAGCAGCTCCCAGGGATACGGGGAGCTGTTTTTT
TRBJ2-5 | TRBD1 | TRBV5-1 | - | CASRAVGQVRETQYF | TGCGCCAGCAGGGCGGTCGGACAGGTTCGGGAGACCCAGTACTTC
TRBJ1-1 | - | TRBV19 | - | CASFGVEGTEAFF | TGTGCCAGTTTCGGGGTTGAGGGCACTGAAGCTTTCTTT
TRBJ2-7 | TRBD2 | TRBV6-5 | - | CASSYSTSGSYEQYF | TGTGCCAGCAGTTACTCGACTAGCGGGAGTTACGAGCAGTACTTC
TRBJ2-5 | - | TRBV13 | once | CASSLVSGTLQETQYF | TGTGCCAGCAGCTTAGTGTCCGGGACACTGCAAGAGACCCAGTACTTC
TRBJ2-1 | TRBD2 | TRBV6-6 | - | CASLRERGVQFF | TGTGCCAGCCTAAGGGAGCGGGGGGTGCAGTTCTTC
TRBJ2-2 | - | TRBV6-6 | - | CASSYSPTTGELFF | TGTGCCAGCAGTTACAGTCCCACTACCGGGGAGCTGTTTTTT
TRBJ2-2 | - | TRBV25-1 | - | CASSLMGASGELFF | TGTGCCAGCAGCCTTATGGGGGCGAGCGGGGAGCTGTTTTTT
TRBJ2-1 | TRBD1 | TRBV2 | - | CATSGGHEQFF | TGTGCCACCTCAGGGGGCCATGAGCAGTTCTTC
TRBJ1-5 | - | TRBV6-6 | - | CASRGRESNQPQHF | TGTGCCAGCAGGGGGCGCGAGAGCAATCAGCCCCAGCATTTT
TRBJ2-7 | TRBD2 | TRBV7-3 | - | CASSLSGGSAYEQYF | TGTGCCAGCAGCTTAAGCGGGGGATCCGCCTACGAGCAGTACTTC